These 31 T cell receptor beta chains originate from one sample sequenced in a study of OX40 agonist ivuxolimab in advanced cancers. Assay used: immunoSEQ multiplex PCR; TCRdb lists only in-frame clones, some missing. This sample has roughly 46,000 clones, with 88% found just once. The material was CD4+ or CD8+ T cells sorted from blood, obtained in a trial of the OX40 agonist ivuxolimab. Receptors originate from an adult with an advanced solid tumor such as melanoma, head and neck, liver or kidney cancer.

This clone was found once. The rearrangement links TRBV6-5 to TRBJ1-1; D is unclear. Germline assignment: CDR1 MNHEY and CDR2 SVGAGI. The CDR3 is made up of 15 amino acids. The V end lost 1 base, the J end lost 0 bases, and 9 bases lay between the germline ends. The CDR3 protein is CASSYYSSLNTEAFF. CDR3 in DNA: TGTGCCAGCAGTTACTACAGCTCCTTGAACACTGAAGCTTTCTTT.

This sequence joins TRBV5-4 and TRBJ2-7; 9 nucleotides line up with TRBD2. This CDR3 contains 14 residues. Germline V gene sequence: CDR1 SGHNT, CDR2 YYREEE (reference sequence). V lost 5 bases, J lost 0 bases, and 3 bases stayed unmatched. The CDR3 coding sequence is TGTGCCAGCAGGCTAGCGGGGAGCTCCTACGAGCAGTACTTC. Residues: CASRLAGSSYEQYF. The variable domain in full, completed from reference TRBV5-4 and TRBJ2-7, reads ETGVTQSPTHLIKTRGQQVTLRCSSQSGHNTVSWYQQALGQGPQFIFQYYREEENGRGNFPPRFSGLQFPNYSSELNVNALELDDSALYLCASRLAGSSYEQYFGPGTRLTVT.

The chain employs TRBV4-1 and TRBJ2-5; D uncertain. V lost 4 bases and J 2 bases, leaving 11 bases between the germline ends. The CDR3 is 14 residues long. Germline V lookup: CDR1 MGHRA, CDR2 YSYEKL. CDR3 in amino acids: CASSLHTRQETQYF. In nucleotides, the CDR3 is TGCGCCAGCAGCCTTCACACCCGTCAAGAGACCCAGTACTTC.

V is TRBV7-8 and J is TRBJ1-1; 8 positions agree with TRBD1. Germline V gene sequence: CDR1 SGHVS, CDR2 FQNEAQ. This CDR3 region has 14 residues. The V segment lost 5 bases and the J segment 4 bases; nucleotides outside the gene matches: 6. This CDR3 is CASSVTGGATEAFF. The DNA for the CDR3 is TGTGCCAGCAGCGTAACAGGGGGGGCCACTGAAGCTTTCTTT.

The gene calls are TRBV28 and TRBJ1-5; D is uncertain. The germline CDR1 and CDR2 sequences are MDHEN and SYDVKM. Trimming took off 8 bases at V and 0 bases at J, with 5 bases between the two ends. There are 12 residues in the CDR3. The CDR3 DNA reads TGTGCCAGCCAGAATAGCAATCAGCCCCAGCATTTT. Translated: CASQNSNQPQHF. Full variable domain (missing parts from reference TRBV28 and TRBJ1-5): DVKVTQSSRYLVKRTGEKVFLECVQDMDHENMFWYRQDPGLGLRLIYFSYDVKMKEKGDIPEGYSVSREKKERFSLILESASTNQTSMYLCASQNSNQPQHFGDGTRLSIL.

This clone appeared a single time. The chain is built from TRBV11-3 and TRBJ2-1, with 8 bases aligning to TRBD2. Germline values: CDR1 SGHNT, CDR2 YENEEA. The CDR3 spans 14 residues. V gave up 2 bases and J gave up 9 bases; unmatched junction bases: 6. The CDR3 reads CASSLFGGRSEQFF. The CDR3 bases are TGTGCCAGCAGCTTATTTGGCGGGAGGAGTGAGCAGTTCTTC.

The chain recombines TRBV7-3 with TRBJ2-5; D gene unclear. With 0 bases removed from V and 5 bases from J, the gap between germline ends came to 7 bases. The CDR3 has 13 amino acids. The germline CDR1 and CDR2 sequences are SGHTA and FQGTGA. CDR3 residues: CASSLTLEETQYF. CDR3 sequence (DNA): TGTGCCAGCAGCTTAACGCTGGAGGAGACCCAGTACTTC.

The chain joins TRBV4-2 to TRBJ2-2; D gene ambiguous. Germline V gene data show CDR1 as LGHNA and CDR2 as YNFKEQ. The CDR3 consists of 12 residues. V was cut by 0 bases and J by 7 bases, with 3 bases left in between. CDR3 DNA sequence: TGTGCCAGCAGCCAAGATCGCGGGGAGCTGTTTTTT. Protein: CASSQDRGELFF.

The chain couples TRBV19 to TRBJ2-7; 11 nucleotides agree with TRBD2. The CDR3 spans 14 residues. The trim removed 6 bases at V and 7 bases at J, leaving 8 bases unmatched. In germline, CDR1 is LNHDA, CDR2 SQIVND (reference sequence). Here the CDR3 reads CASSLAGGPSEQYF. As DNA, the CDR3 is TGTGCCAGTAGCTTAGCGGGAGGGCCTAGTGAGCAGTACTTC.

The chain carries TRBV7-2 and TRBJ1-1; D ambiguous. The V and J ends lost 1 base and 6 bases respectively, with 12 bases between them. Per the germline V gene, CDR1 is SGHTA and CDR2 is FQGNSA. This CDR3 has 14 residues. This CDR3 is CASSLGYPPPEAFF. As DNA, the CDR3 is TGTGCCAGCAGCTTAGGGTATCCCCCCCCTGAAGCTTTCTTT.

The sample holds one count of this clone. This chain connects TRBV29-1 to TRBJ2-2; 10 bases align to TRBD2. V lost 6 bases, J lost 8 bases, and 6 bases stayed unmatched. Germline V gene lookup returns CDR1 SQVTM and CDR2 ANQGSEA. The CDR3 runs to 13 residues. The CDR3 is CSVRTSGGGELFF. CDR3 sequence (DNA): TGCAGCGTCCGGACTAGCGGAGGGGGGGAGCTGTTTTTT.

This clone has more than one count but fewer than ten. This chain uses TRBV4-1 with TRBJ2-7; 10 bases fit TRBD2. CDR3 length: 17 residues. Germline assignment: CDR1 MGHRA and CDR2 YSYEKL. Losses at the gene ends were 4 bases for V and 3 bases for J; bases not matched to a gene: 12. CDR3 sequence (DNA): TGCGCCAGCAGCCTAGCCTACGGGGCTAGCGGGAGCTACGAGCAGTACTTC. It yields the protein CASSLAYGASGSYEQYF.

The chain combines TRBV20-1 with TRBJ2-7; D gene uncertain. V was cut by 5 bases and J by 6 bases, with 8 bases left in between. Germline lookup yields CDR1 DFQATT and CDR2 SNEGSKA (reference sequence). The CDR3 length is 10 residues. The CDR3 coding sequence is TGCAGTGCTGCCTTCGGCGAGCAGTACTTC. Its translation: CSAAFGEQYF.

The J gene is TRBJ2-1, the V gene TRBV9; D might be TRBD2 (7 bases). The V end was cut by 5 bases, the J end by 7 bases, with 13 bases between. The CDR3 extends over 13 amino acids. CDR1 is SGDLS and CDR2 is YYNGEE in the germline V gene. DNA for the CDR3: TGTGCCAGCAGACCCCGGGGGGCGAATGAGCAGTTCTTC. It translates to CASRPRGANEQFF.

J is TRBJ2-1 and V is TRBV5-8; a weak D match, TRBD1 (6 bases). The CDR3 runs to 15 residues. Trimming took off 1 base at V and 4 bases at J, with 12 bases between the two ends. Looked up from germline, CDR1 is SGHTS and CDR2 is YDEGEE. DNA for the CDR3: TGTGCCAGCAGCTTGCGCCCGCAGGGGTACAATGAGCAGTTCTTC. Its protein is CASSLRPQGYNEQFF.

The chain couples TRBV10-1 to TRBJ2-2; D remains ambiguous. Germline V gene lookup returns CDR1 WNHNN and CDR2 SYGVQD (reference sequence). V was shortened by 5 bases and J by 2 bases, with 9 bases between the two germline ends. The CDR3 is made up of 14 amino acids. This CDR3 is CASSSGPNTGELFF. The CDR3 DNA is TGCGCCAGCAGTTCCGGGCCCAACACCGGGGAGCTGTTTTTT.

The rearrangement uses TRBV6-5 and TRBJ2-7, with TRBD1 as a possible D gene (5 bases). V was shortened by 2 bases and J by 3 bases, with 11 bases between the two germline ends. Germline lookup yields CDR1 MNHEY and CDR2 SVGAGI. CDR3 size: 14 residues. The CDR3 here is CASSYKGVGYEQYF. CDR3 in DNA: TGTGCCAGCAGTTACAAAGGGGTAGGCTACGAGCAGTACTTC.

The V gene is TRBV2, the J gene TRBJ1-2, with D perhaps TRBD1 (5 bases). CDR1 and CDR2 from the germline V gene are SNHLY and FYNNEI. The CDR3 has 13 residues. The CDR3 DNA is TGTGCTACCTATTCGGGGGGGAGCTATGGCTACACCTTC. Its translation: CATYSGGSYGYTF.

The chain couples TRBV19 to TRBJ1-3; D not certain. Per the germline V gene, CDR1 is LNHDA and CDR2 is SQIVND (reference sequence). This CDR3 region has 15 residues. Trimming took 5 bases from V and 0 from J, leaving 11 bases between them. This chain's CDR3 is CASSVAIVSGNTIYF. In nucleotides, the CDR3 is TGTGCCAGTAGTGTAGCGATCGTCTCTGGAAACACCATATATTTT. The variable domain in full, with the rest retrieved from reference TRBV19 and TRBJ1-3, is DGGITQSPKYLFRKEGQNVTLSCEQNLNHDAMYWYRQDPGQGLRLIYYSQIVNDFQKGDIAEGYSVSREKKESFPLTVTSAQKNPTAFYLCASSVAIVSGNTIYFGEGSWLTVV.

This clone was counted only a few times. The chain combines TRBV30 with TRBJ1-3; the match to TRBD1 covers 7 bases. CDR1 and CDR2 (germline): GTSNPN, SVGIG (reference sequence). The CDR3 is made up of 13 amino acids. V dropped 1 base and J dropped 7; count of bases not matched to a gene: 4. The DNA for the CDR3 is TGTGCCTGGAGTGGAAACAGGGGTAACACCATATATTTT. Translated: CAWSGNRGNTIYF. Drawing the rest from reference TRBV30 and TRBJ1-3, the complete variable domain is SQTIHQWPATLVQPVGSPLSLECTVEGTSNPNLYWYRQAAGRGLQLLFYSVGIGQISSEVPQNLSASRPQDRQFILSSKKLLLSDSGFYLCAWSGNRGNTIYFGEGSWLTVV.

This rearrangement joins TRBV6-5 to TRBJ2-7, with TRBD2 identical over 8 bases. V dropped 2 bases and J dropped 3; count of bases not matched to a gene: 6. CDR1 and CDR2 (germline): MNHEY, SVGAGI. CDR3 length: 15 residues. In DNA, the CDR3 is TGTGCCAGCAGTTACAAGTCCGCGGGAGGCTACGAGCAGTACTTC. It is translated as CASSYKSAGGYEQYF.

For the CDR3, the DNA is TGTGCCAGTAGTAATACTTGGGGGAACAATGAGCAGTTCTTC. This sequence encodes CASSNTWGNNEQFF. The chain couples TRBV19 to TRBJ2-1, with D possibly called TRBD1 or TRBD2 (5 bases each). Trimming removed 4 bases at V and 5 bases at J, with 12 bases between. Germline CDR1 reads LNHDA; CDR2 reads SQIVND (reference sequence). This CDR3 is built from 14 residues.

The chain combines TRBV7-9 with TRBJ2-3; D assignment may be TRBD1 or TRBD2 (5 bases each). The germline gives CDR1 SEHNR, CDR2 FQNEAQ (reference sequence). Trimming pared 0 bases from V and 4 bases from J, leaving 8 bases between. There are 14 residues in the CDR3. CDR3 in amino acids: CASSLAGTADTQYF. DNA of the CDR3: TGTGCCAGCAGCTTAGCAGGGACCGCAGATACGCAGTATTTT.

This chain joins TRBV5-1 and TRBJ2-7; a possible D gene is TRBD2 (6 bases). The CDR3 is made up of 16 amino acids. Germline CDR1 reads SGHRS; CDR2 reads YFSETQ. Trimming pared 3 bases from V and 6 bases from J, leaving 22 bases between. The CDR3 DNA reads as TGCGCCAGCAGCTGGGGGGACTCGACAATCTCCCTCGAGCAGTACTTC. Translated, it gives CASSWGDSTISLEQYF.

By its share, this clone is medium-sized. The rearrangement joins TRBV9 to TRBJ2-3; the match to TRBD2 covers 8 bases. With V trimmed by 4 bases and J by 4 bases, 5 bases remained unmatched. There are 14 residues in the CDR3. The V gene's germline CDR1 is SGDLS and CDR2 YYNGEE. CDR3 sequence reads: CASSPGGGADTQYF. CDR3 in DNA: TGTGCCAGCAGCCCGGGAGGGGGGGCAGATACGCAGTATTTT.

This sequence joins TRBV4-1 and TRBJ2-7; the match to TRBD2 covers 11 bases. J was trimmed by 5 bases and V by 0 bases; bases with no gene match: 9. Germline V gene sequence: CDR1 MGHRA, CDR2 YSYEKL. This CDR3 is built from 17 residues. DNA for the CDR3: TGCGCCAGCAGCCAAGACCCACTAGCGGGAGCGACAAACGAGCAGTACTTC. Its translation: CASSQDPLAGATNEQYF.

The V and J genes are TRBV5-1 and TRBJ2-1; 10 bases align to TRBD2. Germline lookup yields CDR1 SGHRS and CDR2 YFSETQ. V gave up 1 base and J gave up 8 bases; unmatched junction bases: 6. CDR3 size: 15 residues. The CDR3 coding sequence is TGCGCCAGCAGCTTGCAAGCTAGCGGGAGTGATGAGCAGTTCTTC. The encoded protein is CASSLQASGSDEQFF.

As DNA, the CDR3 is TGTGCCAGCAGTTCCGCGCGGTTGGAGCGGGAGCTCCGCGGGGGGACCCAGTACTTC. It translates to CASSSARLERELRGGTQYF. This chain joins TRBV28 and TRBJ2-5; 8 nucleotides line up with TRBD2. Germline loops: CDR1 MDHEN, CDR2 SYDVKM. The junction had 23 bases not matched to a gene; V was cut back by 4 bases and J by 7 bases. The CDR3 is 19 amino acids.

The chain combines TRBV5-1 with TRBJ2-4; D is possibly TRBD2 (6 bases). CDR1 and CDR2 from the germline V gene are SGHRS and YFSETQ. Trimming took 0 bases from V and 8 from J, leaving 15 bases between them. This CDR3 has 15 amino acids. Here the CDR3 reads CASSLASKPGDIQYF. Written as DNA, the CDR3 is TGCGCCAGCAGCTTGGCCTCTAAACCGGGAGACATTCAGTACTTC.

V and J are TRBV25-1 and TRBJ2-1; possibly TRBD1 for D (6 bases). V was trimmed by 6 bases and J by 0 bases, leaving 18 bases between them. This CDR3 is built from 17 residues. Germline CDR1 MGHDK, CDR2 SYGVNS. CDR3 coding DNA: TGTGCCAGCAGGGAGACCAGGGGTGCGAGCTCCTACAATGAGCAGTTCTTC. This encodes CASRETRGASSYNEQFF.

This chain connects TRBV4-1 to TRBJ2-1; 7 bases are a match to TRBD1. The CDR3 contains 17 residues. The junction had 9 bases not matched to a gene; V was cut back by 0 bases and J by 4 bases. Germline V gene lookup returns CDR1 MGHRA and CDR2 YSYEKL. CDR3 DNA sequence: TGCGCCAGCAGCCAAGAATTTGGCAGGGGGTTATACAATGAGCAGTTCTTC. It yields the protein CASSQEFGRGLYNEQFF.